The entry below describes one T cell receptor (beta chain). This sample was taken from a study of CD8 T cells in Susac syndrome. Looking at the study overall: The Susac syndrome patients that were sequenced included about six with active disease and roughly 8 in remission.

Sequencing of TCR beta, carried out with a high-throughput approach, was applied to CD8+ and CD4+ T cells from the blood. cDNA came from about 0.5 to 1 ug RNA primed by random hexamers. Each CDR3 protein is one row after TCRdb ran MiXCR on the immunoSEQ multiplex PCR reads. The table shows more than 95,000 distinct CDR3 sequences, with around 94% occurring only once. This clonotype was sampled from a human donor with Susac syndrome. The sample was CD8+ T cells from PBMCs.

CDR3 bases: TGTGCCAGGACAGGGTTGACCTACAATGAGCAGTTCTTC. Its translation: CARTGLTYNEQFF. The genes are TRBV14 and TRBJ2-1; 7 positions match TRBD1. This CDR3 is built from 13 residues. Germline values: CDR1 SGHDN, CDR2 FVKESK. Unmatched junction bases numbered 4, after V lost 9 bases and J lost 2 bases.